This paragraph covers one T cell receptor beta chain sequence. The CDR3 runs 16 residues. Looked up from germline, CDR1 is SGHRS and CDR2 is YFSETQ. With V trimmed by 2 bases and J by 2 bases, 6 bases remained unmatched. The data stem from a study of tumor-infiltrating lymphocytes in primary liver carcinoma. Study background: Tumors were staged T1-T3 N0M0 and measured about 4.2 to 10 cm across.

The researchers obtained blood RNA from unsorted whole blood and also extracted germline DNA. With 400 to 550 ng total RNA as template and a constant-region primer, TCR beta cDNA was made. Libraries of TCR beta came from three nested multiplex PCR rounds with slightly modified ARM-PCR. The opening two PCR rounds, around 11 cycles each, paired TRBV1-TRBV30 forward primers with a C-beta reverse primer. TCRdb re-derived calls from the multiplex PCR reads in MiXCR, one entry per CDR3 protein. This table has 310,000 or so distinct CDR3 sequences, almost 65% appearing once. The TCR originated in a man between 40 and 49 years old with primary liver carcinoma and hepatitis B virus infection. Sequenced sample: peripheral blood. This sequence joins TRBV5-1 and TRBJ2-7; 11 nucleotides agree with TRBD2. This CDR3 is CASSFVGTSGTYEQYF. The CDR3 DNA follows: TGCGCCAGCAGCTTCGTCGGGACTAGCGGAACCTACGAGCAGTACTTC.